Listed here are 3 T cell receptor beta chains from one sample, sequenced in a study of beta chain features in type 1 diabetes (dated by TCRdb to the late 2010s). The method was the immunoSEQ multiplex PCR assay. The entire amount of isolated RNA was reverse transcribed using the High Capacity cDNA Reverse Transcription Kit, so the sequenced TCRB transcripts were expressed ones. Entries here come from immuneACCESS through TCRdb and include only in-frame sequences with V and J called. Some clones fail to appear in such tables; in the studies checked, an unresolved V gene covers under half of the shortfall, and the cause of the remainder is unknown. The sample contains over 500,000 clones, 15% to 17% of them found a single time. The ten largest clones add up to around 0.1% of the sample. Sequencing was performed on naive CD4+ T cells from blood. What this sample's cell subset or site label stands for: true naive CD4+ T cells. All receptors derive from a man between 18 and 35 years old in good health.

The J gene is TRBJ1-2, the V gene TRBV27, with D hard to call. V shed 7 bases and J shed 8 bases, with 11 bases lying between them. Germline V gene data show CDR1 as MNHEY and CDR2 as SMNVEV (reference sequence). The CDR3 is 11 residues long. For the CDR3, the DNA is TGTGCCAGCAAGAGCCCCGGAGGCTACACCTTC. Protein: CASKSPGGYTF.

Remarks on this clone: At the DNA level, this CDR3 is encoded by other sequences in the same sample as well. The chain links TRBV18 to TRBJ1-1, with 10 bases matching TRBD1. J was trimmed by 3 bases and V by 3 bases; bases with no gene match: 1. This CDR3 has 14 amino acids. The germline V gene encodes CDR1 KGHSH and CDR2 LQKENI. CDR3 sequence: CASSPDRGYTEAFF. CDR3 sequence (DNA): TGTGCCAGCTCACCGGACAGGGGGTACACTGAAGCTTTCTTT. The full variable domain, with the rest looked up from reference TRBV18 and TRBJ1-1, is NAGVMQNPRHLVRRRGQEARLRCSPMKGHSHVYWYRQLPEEGLKFMVYLQKENIIDESGMPKERFSAEFPKEGPSILRIQQVVRGDSAAYFCASSPDRGYTEAFFGQGTRLTVV.

This clone was counted between two and nine times. This chain links TRBV27 with TRBJ1-1, with 7 bases that match TRBD1. CDR3 length: 12 residues. Trimming removed 10 bases from V and 1 base from J; junction bases left unmatched: 3. Germline V gene data show CDR1 as MNHEY and CDR2 as SMNVEV (reference sequence). The CDR3 is CATRTGNTEAFF. The DNA for the CDR3 is TGTGCCACCCGGACAGGGAACACTGAAGCTTTCTTT.